This entry lists 28 T cell receptor beta chains sequenced from one sample in a study of T cell responses to AZD1222 COVID-19 vaccine. Using immunoSEQ multiplex PCR, the repertoire was profiled, and TCRdb retains in-frame clones only, with some absent. Among some 130,000 clones listed, more than 80% were seen once. The specimen was peripheral blood, collected on day 0 of AZD1222 vaccination. Receptors originate from an adult in good health.

The rearrangement uses TRBV5-1 and TRBJ1-5; D may be TRBD1 (5 bases). With 0 bases removed from V and 1 base from J, the gap between germline ends came to 8 bases. The length of the CDR3 is 15 residues. The germline CDR1 and CDR2 sequences are SGHRS and YFSETQ. CDR3 bases: TGCGCCAGCAGCTTGGAGGGGACGAGCAATCAGCCCCAGCATTTT. Its translation: CASSLEGTSNQPQHF.

This rearrangement joins TRBV6-6 to TRBJ2-1, with no clear D. Germline-derived CDR1 and CDR2 are MNHNY and SVGAGI (reference sequence). CDR3 size: 18 residues. With 5 bases removed from V and 0 bases from J, the gap between germline ends came to 20 bases. The CDR3 spells CASSPFFPSRSSYNEQFF. CDR3 nucleotides: TGTGCCAGCAGTCCCTTCTTTCCTTCTCGGAGCTCCTACAATGAGCAGTTCTTC.

The chain recombines TRBV7-9 with TRBJ1-4; unclear D gene. Germline V gene sequence: CDR1 SEHNR, CDR2 FQNEAQ (reference sequence). Deletions cut 5 bases from V and 6 bases from J, with 28 bases between. The CDR3 runs 19 residues. The CDR3 spells CASSPSREEAFKDHEKLFF. The DNA of the CDR3 is TGTGCCAGCAGCCCCTCCCGGGAGGAGGCTTTTAAGGACCATGAAAAACTGTTTTTT.

The DNA for the CDR3 is TGTGCCAGCAGCTTAGCCCGACTAGCTCCCGGGGAGCTGTTTTTT. Amino acids: CASSLARLAPGELFF. The J gene is TRBJ2-2, the V gene TRBV7-8; 7 nucleotides line up with TRBD2. With V trimmed by 0 bases and J by 6 bases, 4 bases remained unmatched. The CDR3 runs to 15 residues. Germline CDR1 reads SGHVS; CDR2 reads FQNEAQ.

V gene TRBV19 combines with J gene TRBJ2-5; 9 nucleotides match TRBD1. In germline, CDR1 is LNHDA, CDR2 SQIVND (reference sequence). The V and J ends lost 4 bases and 5 bases, in that order; junction bases with no gene match: 23. CDR3 length equals 20 residues. The CDR3 sequence: CASSTLQYDTLGGQGETQYF. DNA of the CDR3: TGTGCCAGTAGTACTCTCCAGTATGATACTCTCGGAGGACAGGGGGAGACCCAGTACTTC.

The gene calls are TRBV19 and TRBJ2-3; a weak D match, TRBD2 (6 bases). Germline CDR1 is LNHDA and CDR2 is SQIVND (reference sequence). This CDR3 is 17 amino acids long. The V end was cut by 2 bases, the J end by 2 bases, with 17 bases between. CDR3 region: CASSISPGSGFTDTQYF. CDR3 nucleotides: TGTGCCAGTAGTATATCTCCCGGGAGCGGGTTCACAGATACGCAGTATTTT.

The sample holds one count of this clone. J is TRBJ1-1 and V is TRBV5-4, with 8 nucleotides matching TRBD1. The V segment lost 0 bases and the J segment 5 bases; nucleotides outside the gene matches: 6. CDR3 length: 15 amino acids. Germline CDR1 is SGHNT and CDR2 is YYREEE (reference sequence). CDR3 amino acids: CASSLEQGGKTEAFF. CDR3 DNA: TGTGCCAGCAGCTTGGAACAGGGGGGGAAGACTGAAGCTTTCTTT. The full variable domain, in which reference TRBV5-4 and TRBJ1-1 provide the parts outside the CDR3, is ETGVTQSPTHLIKTRGQQVTLRCSSQSGHNTVSWYQQALGQGPQFIFQYYREEENGRGNFPPRFSGLQFPNYSSELNVNALELDDSALYLCASSLEQGGKTEAFFGQGTRLTVV.

This clone has more than one count but fewer than ten. The chain uses TRBV7-9 and TRBJ1-1; 7 positions agree with TRBD1. The germline V gene has CDR1 SEHNR and CDR2 FQNEAQ (reference sequence). The J segment lost 0 bases and the V segment lost 2 bases, leaving 6 bases of the junction unmatched. This CDR3 is built from 16 residues. Written as DNA, the CDR3 is TGTGCCAGCAGCTTACAAGGACAGGTCCTGAACACTGAAGCTTTCTTT. Translation gives CASSLQGQVLNTEAFF. The full variable domain, in which reference TRBV7-9 and TRBJ1-1 provide the parts outside the CDR3, is DTGVSQNPRHKITKRGQNVTFRCDPISEHNRLYWYRQTLGQGPEFLTYFQNEAQLEKSRLLSDRFSAERPKGSFSTLEIQRTEQGDSAMYLCASSLQGQVLNTEAFFGQGTRLTVV.

The chain recombines TRBV9 with TRBJ2-7; the match to TRBD1 covers 9 bases. This CDR3 has 15 residues. The germline V gene encodes CDR1 SGDLS and CDR2 YYNGEE. The J segment lost 1 base and the V segment lost 3 bases, leaving 5 bases of the junction unmatched. The CDR3, as DNA: TGTGCCAGCAGCGCTACCGGGACAGGGTCCTACGAGCAGTACTTC. It specifies CASSATGTGSYEQYF.

In this sample, this clone turned up a few times. This chain links TRBV5-1 with TRBJ2-5; D is perhaps TRBD1 (5 bases). V lost 6 bases, J lost 3 bases, and 18 bases lay in between. CDR1 SGHRS and CDR2 YFSETQ come from the germline V gene. The CDR3 runs to 15 residues. CDR3 amino acids: CASTLSGQGKETQYF. The CDR3 coding sequence is TGCGCCAGCACCTTATCCGGCCAGGGAAAAGAGACCCAGTACTTC. The full variable domain, completed using reference TRBV5-1 and TRBJ2-5, is KAGVTQTPRYLIKTRGQQVTLSCSPISGHRSVSWYQQTPGQGLQFLFEYFSETQRNKGNFPGRFSGRQFSNSRSEMNVSTLELGDSALYLCASTLSGQGKETQYFGPGTRLLVL.

V is TRBV7-9 and J is TRBJ1-1; 9 bases fit TRBD1. The CDR3 is made up of 14 amino acids. With V trimmed by 3 bases and J by 7 bases, 6 bases remained unmatched. Per germline, CDR1 SEHNR and CDR2 FQNEAQ (reference sequence). This CDR3 is CASSFPDRGDEAFF. Written as DNA, the CDR3 is TGTGCCAGCAGCTTCCCAGACAGGGGGGATGAAGCTTTCTTT.

The chain links TRBV24-1 to TRBJ2-7; a weak D match, TRBD1 (6 bases). Trimming removed 3 bases from V and 5 bases from J, with 16 bases in between. Germline assignment: CDR1 KGHDR and CDR2 SFDVKD. There are 15 residues in the CDR3. The CDR3 nucleotides are TGTGCCACCAGTGATCCCAGGGGCCCGCCGGACGAGCAGTACTTC. Translated, it gives CATSDPRGPPDEQYF.

DNA for the CDR3: TGTGCCAGCAACCTTCGGGGGCGGGGCAGCTCCTATAATTCACCCCTCCACTTT. It codes for CASNLRGRGSSYNSPLHF. This chain connects TRBV2 to TRBJ1-6; possibly TRBD1 for D (6 bases). From germline, CDR1 is SNHLY and CDR2 FYNNEI. The CDR3 is 18 amino acids. Trimming removed 7 bases from V and 0 bases from J, with 19 bases in between.

This clone was seen more than once but under ten times. The chain is built from TRBV5-1 and TRBJ2-2; D might be TRBD1 (5 bases). CDR1 is SGHRS and CDR2 is YFSETQ in the germline V gene. Trimming stripped 2 bases from V and 0 bases from J, with 8 bases between. The CDR3 length is 15 residues. DNA for the CDR3: TGCGCCAGCAGCTTTTCAGGGACGAACACCGGGGAGCTGTTTTTT. It translates to CASSFSGTNTGELFF.

Details on this clone: Additional DNA sequences in this sample encode the identical CDR3. DNA of the CDR3: TGTGCCAGCAGTTCGGGGAACTATGGCTACACCTTC. The encoded protein is CASSSGNYGYTF. This chain connects TRBV28 to TRBJ1-2; no definite D call. The CDR3 sequence is 12 residues long. Germline V gene sequence: CDR1 MDHEN, CDR2 SYDVKM. Trimming shortened V by 4 bases and J by 2 bases, and 5 bases separated the two germline ends.

The chain has TRBV18 and TRBJ2-7; D is perhaps TRBD1 (6 bases). Between the trimmed V and J ends, which lost 2 bases and 0 bases, there was a span of 11 bases. The CDR3 is made up of 15 amino acids. CDR1 and CDR2 (germline): KGHSH, LQKENI. The CDR3 loop is CASSPSRTASYEQYF. The CDR3 bases are TGTGCCAGCTCACCATCCAGGACAGCCTCCTACGAGCAGTACTTC.

V usage is TRBV6-5 and J usage is TRBJ2-2; 7 bases are shared with TRBD1. Germline V CDR1 and CDR2: MNHEY, SVGAGI. With V trimmed by 5 bases and J by 3 bases, 6 bases remained unmatched. This CDR3 has 15 residues. CDR3 region: CASSRQGADTGELFF. In nucleotides, the CDR3 is TGTGCCAGCAGTAGACAGGGTGCGGACACCGGGGAGCTGTTTTTT.

V is TRBV2 and J is TRBJ1-2; no firm D call. With 1 base removed from V and 2 bases from J, the gap between germline ends came to 5 bases. Germline loops: CDR1 SNHLY, CDR2 FYNNEI. The CDR3 has 13 residues. The CDR3 DNA is TGTGCCAGCAGTGAAGACTGGAACTATGGCTACACCTTC. Translating gives CASSEDWNYGYTF.

The V gene is TRBV2, the J gene TRBJ1-2; tentative D call: TRBD1 (6 bases). The ends were cut back, 5 bases at V and 4 bases at J, with 14 bases in the middle. Germline V gene lookup returns CDR1 SNHLY and CDR2 FYNNEI. This CDR3 comprises 14 residues. CDR3 sequence reads: CASSPRGDTYGYTF. The CDR3 DNA sequence: TGTGCCAGCAGTCCCCGGGGGGACACCTATGGCTACACCTTC.

The rearrangement links TRBV3-1 (or the pseudogene TRBV3-2) to TRBJ1-5; no reliable D call. This CDR3 is built from 13 residues. Germline values: CDR1 LGHDT, CDR2 YNNKEL (reference sequence). Deletions cut 5 bases from V and 5 bases from J, with 10 bases between. The CDR3 loop is CASSLGEDQPQHF. CDR3 nucleotides: TGTGCCAGCAGCTTAGGTGAGGATCAGCCCCAGCATTTT.

This chain links TRBV5-8 with TRBJ1-3; D ambiguous. Deletions cut 7 bases from V and 0 bases from J, with 20 bases between. Germline assignment: CDR1 SGHTS and CDR2 YDEGEE. This CDR3 region has 17 residues. Here the CDR3 DNA reads TGTGCCAGCGGTCGGGCCCATGGAGGATCCTCTGGAAACACCATATATTTT. Translated: CASGRAHGGSSGNTIYF.

The chain links TRBV7-9 to TRBJ2-3, with D possibly matching TRBD1 (6 bases). Trimming shortened V by 6 bases and J by 4 bases, and 14 bases separated the two germline ends. CDR3 length: 14 amino acids. Per germline, CDR1 SEHNR and CDR2 FQNEAQ (reference sequence). CDR3 bases: TGTGCCAGCAGAGAAGAGACAGGTGCAGATACGCAGTATTTT. This encodes CASREETGADTQYF. Drawing the rest from reference TRBV7-9 and TRBJ2-3, the complete variable domain is DTGVSQNPRHKITKRGQNVTFRCDPISEHNRLYWYRQTLGQGPEFLTYFQNEAQLEKSRLLSDRFSAERPKGSFSTLEIQRTEQGDSAMYLCASREETGADTQYFGPGTRLTVL.

The chain combines TRBV12-3 or TRBV12-4 with TRBJ2-2, with no clear D. The CDR3 totals 12 residues. The germline V and J ends were trimmed by 8 bases and 7 bases, with 11 bases remaining between them. The CDR3 DNA reads TGTGCCAGCCGTGCTAGGGTCGGGGAGCTGTTTTTT. Translated, it gives CASRARVGELFF.

This chain links TRBV3-1 (or the pseudogene TRBV3-2) with TRBJ1-4; D is uncertain. Germline values: CDR1 LGHDT, CDR2 YNNKEL (reference sequence). This CDR3 spans 15 amino acids. V gave up 4 bases and J gave up 2 bases, with 11 bases separating them. Here the CDR3 DNA reads TGTGCCAGCAGCCCGACCTGGGGTACTAATGAAAAACTGTTTTTT. Translation gives CASSPTWGTNEKLFF.

The genes are TRBV5-4 and TRBJ2-7; D may be TRBD1 or TRBD2 (7 bases each). V was clipped by 1 base and J by 6 bases, with 20 bases between them. Germline V gene lookup returns CDR1 SGHNT and CDR2 YYREEE (reference sequence). The CDR3 spans 16 residues. The CDR3 DNA is TGTGCCAGCAGCTTGCAATGGTCCAGGGGGGGCACCGAGCAGTACTTC. This gives the protein CASSLQWSRGGTEQYF.

V usage is TRBV27 and J usage is TRBJ1-6; D gene uncertain. The CDR3 contains 18 residues. Per the germline V gene, CDR1 is MNHEY and CDR2 is SMNVEV (reference sequence). V was pared by 6 bases and J by 4 bases, with 22 bases between. CDR3 sequence (DNA): TGTGCCAGCAGATCAAGCCGAAGCGTCCCACTGTATAATTCACCCCTCCACTTT. This gives the protein CASRSSRSVPLYNSPLHF.

This clone was seen a few times. This chain joins TRBV28 and TRBJ1-5; tentative D call: TRBD1 (6 bases). The CDR3 loop spans 16 amino acids. The V gene's germline CDR1 is MDHEN and CDR2 SYDVKM. V was pared by 4 bases and J by 5 bases, with 18 bases between. CDR3 nucleotide sequence: TGTGCCAGCAGTTCTTCAGGGAGGGGGATTTATCAGCCCCAGCATTTT. This gives the protein CASSSSGRGIYQPQHF.

This sequence joins TRBV5-5 and TRBJ2-7; D gene ambiguous. V was trimmed by 1 base and J by 1 base, leaving 12 bases between them. Germline values: CDR1 SGHKS, CDR2 YYEKEE (reference sequence). This CDR3 is 15 amino acids long. The CDR3 DNA reads TGTGCCAGCAGCTTGACCTCAACCCCATCCTACGAGCAGTACTTC. It is translated as CASSLTSTPSYEQYF.